One sample yielded the 28 T cell receptor beta chains listed below, sequenced in a study of blood T cell repertoires in COVID-19. Only in-frame clones appear in the TCRdb table, and some are missing; sequencing was by immunoSEQ multiplex PCR. The table includes about 270,000 clones, 85% to 90% detected once. The sample was PBMCs or T cells enriched from blood (not recorded which). The receptors were gathered from a woman aged 60-75 years who had recovered from COVID-19.

The chain links TRBV18 to TRBJ1-5; a weak D match, TRBD1 (6 bases). CDR1 KGHSH and CDR2 LQKENI come from the germline V gene. CDR3 length: 17 residues. Trimming left V 4 bases short and J 0 bases short, with 16 bases between. CDR3 region: CASSQTPGHHSNQPQHF. The CDR3 nucleotides are TGTGCCAGCTCACAGACACCGGGACACCATAGCAATCAGCCCCAGCATTTT.

V gene TRBV27 combines with J gene TRBJ1-6; D unresolved. CDR3 length: 14 residues. The V end was cut by 10 bases, the J end by 8 bases, with 18 bases between. Germline loops: CDR1 MNHEY, CDR2 SMNVEV (reference sequence). As DNA, the CDR3 is TGTGCCACGAAGACACCCCAAGCTTATTCACCCCTCCACTTT. Its protein product is CATKTPQAYSPLHF.

The CDR3 region is CASSLRGYSNQPQHF. The CDR3 DNA follows: TGTGCCAGCAGTTTACGGGGATATAGCAATCAGCCCCAGCATTTT. This chain joins TRBV28 and TRBJ1-5, with D hard to call. The CDR3 length is 15 residues. CDR1 is MDHEN, CDR2 SYDVKM, per germline. V lost 2 bases and J 0 bases, leaving 8 bases between the germline ends.

This chain joins TRBV2 and TRBJ1-3; possible D gene TRBD1, 6 bases. Between the trimmed V and J ends, which lost 6 bases and 1 base, there was a span of 16 bases. This CDR3 contains 16 residues. The germline gives CDR1 SNHLY, CDR2 FYNNEI. The DNA for the CDR3 is TGTGCCAGCAGGTATGACAGGTCCTCTTCTGGAAACACCATATATTTT. Encoded protein: CASRYDRSSSGNTIYF.

This clone was recorded only once. The V and J genes are TRBV6-6 and TRBJ2-3, with D uncertain. Trimming took off 6 bases at V and 7 bases at J, with 11 bases between the two ends. The CDR3 extends over 12 amino acids. Germline V CDR1 and CDR2: MNHNY, SVGAGI (reference sequence). CDR3 amino acids: CASSRPRNTQYF. In DNA form, the CDR3 reads TGTGCCAGCAGCCGACCGAGGAATACGCAGTATTTT.

CDR3 DNA: TGTGCCACCAGTGATATGAACTCCGCCTACAATGAGCAGTTCTTC. This gives the protein CATSDMNSAYNEQFF. J is TRBJ2-1 and V is TRBV24-1; the D is unclear. Trimming stripped 3 bases from V and 2 bases from J, with 10 bases between. Germline-derived CDR1 and CDR2 are KGHDR and SFDVKD. This CDR3 comprises 15 residues.

This sequence joins TRBV18 and TRBJ2-2; 8 bases agree with TRBD1. The length of the CDR3 is 15 residues. Germline-derived CDR1 and CDR2 are KGHSH and LQKENI. The V gene end was trimmed by 6 bases and the J gene end by 5 bases; junction bases not matched to a gene: 8. Here the CDR3 reads CASSLGQAGTGELFF. In nucleotides, the CDR3 is TGTGCCAGCTCGTTGGGACAGGCGGGGACCGGGGAGCTGTTTTTT.

V and J are TRBV5-1 and TRBJ2-7, with 7 bases lining up with TRBD1. Per the germline V gene, CDR1 is SGHRS and CDR2 is YFSETQ. The CDR3 spans 13 residues. J gave up 6 bases and V 6 bases, and 9 bases lay outside the gene matches. CDR3: CASTLDRVSEQYF. CDR3 sequence (DNA): TGCGCCAGCACCTTAGACAGGGTAAGCGAGCAGTACTTC.

This chain uses TRBV4-2 with TRBJ1-2; D call uncertain. The germline V and J ends were trimmed by 0 bases and 1 base, with 3 bases remaining between them. This CDR3 has 13 residues. CDR1 is LGHNA, CDR2 YNFKEQ, per germline. The CDR3 region has the DNA TGTGCCAGCAGCCAAGACAGTAACTATGGCTACACCTTC. Protein product: CASSQDSNYGYTF.

The rearrangement joins TRBV10-2 to TRBJ2-1; a possible D gene is TRBD2 (5 bases). Trimming took off 6 bases at V and 10 bases at J, with 25 bases between the two ends. CDR1 WSHSY and CDR2 SAAADI come from the germline V gene. CDR3 size: 16 residues. The CDR3 bases are TGCGCCAGCAGCTCTGAAGGCCAGCGGCCCCTAGGCGAGCAGTTCTTC. It translates to CASSSEGQRPLGEQFF.

This chain joins TRBV5-1 and TRBJ2-7; 8 positions match TRBD2. This CDR3 comprises 15 residues. V was clipped by 0 bases and J by 1 base; unmatched bases: 3. The V gene's germline CDR1 is SGHRS and CDR2 YFSETQ. The CDR3 bases are TGCGCCAGCAGCTTGGTGGTAGCGGGATCCTACGAGCAGTACTTC. Amino acids: CASSLVVAGSYEQYF.

The gene calls are TRBV12-3 or TRBV12-4 and TRBJ1-1; 8 bases align to TRBD1. The CDR3 contains 13 residues. After removal of 6 bases from V and 4 bases from J, the junction contained 4 bases not matched to a gene. CDR3 sequence (DNA): TGTGCCAGCAGGTCTACAGGGGGCACTGAAGCTTTCTTT. Amino acids: CASRSTGGTEAFF.

The V and J genes are TRBV27 and TRBJ2-3; 7 nucleotides match TRBD2. V gave up 2 bases and J gave up 5 bases; unmatched junction bases: 16. Germline V lookup: CDR1 MNHEY, CDR2 SMNVEV (reference sequence). CDR3 size: 18 residues. The CDR3 DNA is TGTGCCAGCAGTTTAGAGGCCAGCGGGATTGGGGTCGGAGATACGCAGTATTTT. This codes for CASSLEASGIGVGDTQYF.

The gene calls are TRBV28 and TRBJ2-7; 7 bases line up with TRBD2. CDR3 length: 14 residues. The V segment lost 7 bases and the J segment 0 bases; nucleotides outside the gene matches: 6. Looked up from germline, CDR1 is MDHEN and CDR2 is SYDVKM. The CDR3 DNA reads TGTGCCAGCAAGGCGGGAGCTCGCTCCTACGAGCAGTACTTC. Translating gives CASKAGARSYEQYF.

On this clone itself: The sample contains more than one DNA sequence encoding this CDR3. The chain combines TRBV2 with TRBJ2-3, with D possibly TRBD2 on 5 matching bases. The germline CDR1 and CDR2 sequences are SNHLY and FYNNEI. V was clipped by 4 bases and J by 3 bases, with 14 bases between them. This CDR3 has 15 amino acids. The CDR3 region has the DNA TGTGCCAGCAGTGGCCGCAGCGGCGGGACAGATACGCAGTATTTT. This encodes CASSGRSGGTDTQYF.

V usage is TRBV5-6 and J usage is TRBJ1-5; weak D call: TRBD1 (5 bases). Germline lookup yields CDR1 SGHDT and CDR2 YYEEEE. CDR3 length: 17 residues. V was pared by 4 bases and J by 2 bases, with 19 bases between. CDR3 DNA sequence: TGTGCCAGCAGCGCGGGTCCAGGGAGGATGGGCAATCAGCCCCAGCATTTT. It yields the protein CASSAGPGRMGNQPQHF. Full variable domain (rest looked up from reference TRBV5-6 and TRBJ1-5): DAGVTQSPTHLIKTRGQQVTLRCSPKSGHDTVSWYQQALGQGPQFIFQYYEEEERQRGNFPDRFSGHQFPNYSSELNVNALLLGDSALYLCASSAGPGRMGNQPQHFGDGTRLSIL.

The genes are TRBV3-1 (or the pseudogene TRBV3-2) and TRBJ2-5; no clear D gene. The germline V gene encodes CDR1 LGHDT and CDR2 YNNKEL (reference sequence). With 4 bases removed from V and 5 bases from J, the gap between germline ends came to 17 bases. The CDR3 consists of 15 residues. CDR3 residues: CASSRPLEYPETQYF. The CDR3 nucleotides are TGTGCCAGCAGCCGTCCTCTGGAGTATCCGGAGACCCAGTACTTC.

The chain is built from TRBV19 and TRBJ2-7; TRBD1 agrees at 10 bases. The CDR3 has 17 residues. Germline V CDR1 and CDR2: LNHDA, SQIVND (reference sequence). The V gene end was trimmed by 5 bases and the J gene end by 1 base; junction bases not matched to a gene: 11. The CDR3 DNA reads as TGTGCCAGTAGTCGAACCCTTGGGGGACAGGGGTCCTACGAGCAGTACTTC. This translates into CASSRTLGGQGSYEQYF.

The chain links TRBV19 to TRBJ2-4; 10 bases align to TRBD2. This CDR3 spans 17 amino acids. Germline V gene lookup returns CDR1 LNHDA and CDR2 SQIVND (reference sequence). J gave up 4 bases and V 5 bases, and 11 bases lay outside the gene matches. CDR3 DNA: TGTGCCAGTAGTTTCTATCATAGCGGGAGGCGAAAAAACATTCAGTACTTC. It yields the protein CASSFYHSGRRKNIQYF.

The chain recombines TRBV5-1 with TRBJ2-7; TRBD2 matches 7 bases. Germline assignment: CDR1 SGHRS and CDR2 YFSETQ. This CDR3 comprises 18 residues. J gave up 3 bases and V 4 bases, and 19 bases lay outside the gene matches. CDR3: CASSKPPGRTDKHYEQYF. CDR3 nucleotide sequence: TGCGCCAGCAGCAAGCCCCCCGGGAGGACCGATAAACACTACGAGCAGTACTTC.

The chain is built from TRBV28 and TRBJ1-1; TRBD1 matches 9 bases. The CDR3 runs to 16 residues. Trimming cost V 6 bases and J 1 base; bases outside gene matches: 9. Germline CDR1 and CDR2: MDHEN and SYDVKM. CDR3 nucleotide sequence: TGTGCCAGCAGCCCTTTGGGGACAGGGAAGAACACTGAAGCTTTCTTT. This encodes CASSPLGTGKNTEAFF. Drawing the rest from reference TRBV28 and TRBJ1-1, the complete variable domain is DVKVTQSSRYLVKRTGEKVFLECVQDMDHENMFWYRQDPGLGLRLIYFSYDVKMKEKGDIPEGYSVSREKKERFSLILESASTNQTSMYLCASSPLGTGKNTEAFFGQGTRLTVV.

The genes are TRBV6-1 and TRBJ2-2, with TRBD2 matching 8 bases. The CDR3 is made up of 14 amino acids. Germline trimming cut 4 bases from V and 5 bases from J; bases unmatched to any gene: 3. Germline CDR1 is MNHNS and CDR2 is SASEGT. The CDR3 region has the DNA TGTGCCAGCAGTGTAGCGGGGCGTACCGGGGAGCTGTTTTTT. It encodes CASSVAGRTGELFF.

The V gene is TRBV7-2, the J gene TRBJ2-3; 7 nucleotides line up with TRBD2. Germline trimming cut 0 bases from V and 4 bases from J; bases unmatched to any gene: 4. Germline V lookup: CDR1 SGHTA, CDR2 FQGNSA. The CDR3 is made up of 15 amino acids. In DNA, the CDR3 is TGTGCCAGCAGCTTAGCCGGCGGGAGCGCAGATACGCAGTATTTT. Translation gives CASSLAGGSADTQYF.

The chain is built from TRBV28 and TRBJ1-2; unclear D gene. V dropped 7 bases and J dropped 9 bases, with 15 bases sitting between them. Germline V gene data show CDR1 as MDHEN and CDR2 as SYDVKM. The CDR3 sequence is 12 residues long. CDR3 in amino acids: CASNLRAGSYTF. The CDR3 DNA is TGTGCCAGCAACCTAAGGGCCGGGAGCTACACCTTC.

The chain employs TRBV7-2 and TRBJ2-1; 8 bases are a match to TRBD2. Unmatched junction bases numbered 9, after V lost 5 bases and J lost 0 bases. Germline V gene data show CDR1 as SGHTA and CDR2 as FQGNSA. The CDR3 has 17 amino acids. CDR3 coding DNA: TGTGCCAGCAGCACTATAGCGGGGCGGGGCTCCTACAATGAGCAGTTCTTC. This translates into CASSTIAGRGSYNEQFF.

V gene TRBV5-1 combines with J gene TRBJ1-1; 12 bases align to TRBD1. This CDR3 has 14 amino acids. Germline assignment: CDR1 SGHRS and CDR2 YFSETQ. V was pared by 5 bases and J by 11 bases, with 10 bases of the junction left unmatched. CDR3: CASRAGTGGVGAFF. DNA for the CDR3: TGCGCCAGCAGGGCCGGGACAGGGGGCGTCGGGGCTTTCTTT.

This clone was counted a single time. The rearrangement joins TRBV9 to TRBJ2-3; D unclear. The CDR3 totals 14 residues. V was cut by 4 bases and J by 2 bases, with 11 bases left in between. The germline CDR1 and CDR2 sequences are SGDLS and YYNGEE. The CDR3 coding sequence is TGTGCCAGCAGCCCCTACCAATACACAGATACGCAGTATTTT. Residues: CASSPYQYTDTQYF. Full variable domain (outside the CDR3, taken from reference TRBV9 and TRBJ2-3): DSGVTQTPKHLITATGQRVTLRCSPRSGDLSVYWYQQSLDQGLQFLIQYYNGEERAKGNILERFSAQQFPDLHSELNLSSLELGDSALYFCASSPYQYTDTQYFGPGTRLTVL.

V and J are TRBV9 and TRBJ1-3; D is unresolved. The CDR3 length is 15 residues. Trimming removed 1 base at V and 4 bases at J, with 12 bases between. Looked up from germline, CDR1 is SGDLS and CDR2 is YYNGEE. The CDR3 region has the DNA TGTGCCAGCAGCGTAAGGTCCGGGGTCGGAAACACCATATATTTT. Its translation: CASSVRSGVGNTIYF.